The present T cell receptor (beta chain) was sequenced within a study of blood T cell repertoires in COVID-19. Repertoires were generated with immunoSEQ multiplex PCR, while TCRdb's copy carries only in-frame clones and drops some. The profile shows roughly 200,000 clones, around 83% of them singletons. The germline CDR1 and CDR2 sequences are LNHDA and SQIVND (reference sequence). The V end was cut by 9 bases, the J end by 4 bases, with 12 bases between. The CDR3 totals 13 residues. Input material: peripheral blood. This sequence originates from an elderly woman with COVID-19, enrolled during active disease. The chain links TRBV19 to TRBJ1-4, with D maybe TRBD1 (5 bases). CDR3 region: CASLDSDNEKLFF. CDR3 DNA: TGTGCCAGCCTAGACAGTGATAATGAAAAACTGTTTTTT. The full variable domain, with the rest looked up from reference TRBV19 and TRBJ1-4, is DGGITQSPKYLFRKEGQNVTLSCEQNLNHDAMYWYRQDPGQGLRLIYYSQIVNDFQKGDIAEGYSVSREKKESFPLTVTSAQKNPTAFYLCASLDSDNEKLFFGSGTQLSVL.